Following are 18 T cell receptor beta chains from one sample sequenced in a study of T cell responses to AZD1222 COVID-19 vaccine. TCRdb keeps only in-frame clones here, not all; method: immunoSEQ multiplex PCR. The data contain 100,000 or so clones, over 80% of them singletons. Sequencing was performed on peripheral blood, taken on day 0 of AZD1222 vaccination. The receptors come from an adult in good health.

This sequence joins TRBV4-3 and TRBJ2-7; D is unclear. Germline values: CDR1 LGHNA, CDR2 YSLEER. CDR3 size: 15 residues. V dropped 3 bases and J dropped 0 bases, with 12 bases sitting between them. In DNA form, the CDR3 reads TGCGCCAGCAGCCACTTGCCGACGGACTCCTACGAGCAGTACTTC. It translates to CASSHLPTDSYEQYF.

A few counts support this clone. V gene TRBV29-1 combines with J gene TRBJ2-5, with TRBD2 matching over 7 bases. This CDR3 comprises 14 residues. V dropped 1 base and J dropped 5; count of bases not matched to a gene: 7. Germline CDR1 SQVTM, CDR2 ANQGSEA. This CDR3 reads CSVEVSRAGETQYF. CDR3 bases: TGCAGCGTTGAAGTTTCCCGAGCGGGGGAGACCCAGTACTTC.

The chain recombines TRBV5-1 with TRBJ2-6, with D hard to call. V was shortened by 0 bases and J by 0 bases, with 4 bases between the two germline ends. The germline V gene encodes CDR1 SGHRS and CDR2 YFSETQ. This CDR3 is built from 15 residues. CDR3 in amino acids: CASSLGNSGANVLTF. In DNA form, the CDR3 reads TGCGCCAGCAGCTTGGGTAACTCTGGGGCCAACGTCCTGACTTTC.

This sequence joins TRBV12-5 and TRBJ2-3; 12 positions match TRBD1. Germline CDR1 reads LGHNT; CDR2 reads FRNRAP. V shed 0 bases, J shed 4 bases, and the junction held 5 bases outside the gene matches. CDR3 length equals 17 residues. The CDR3 loop is CASGLVLRDRGPDTQYF. CDR3 nucleotide sequence: TGTGCTAGTGGTTTGGTCCTCCGGGACAGGGGGCCAGATACGCAGTATTTT. The full variable domain, completed using reference TRBV12-5 and TRBJ2-3, is DARVTQTPRHKVTEMGQEVTMRCQPILGHNTVFWYRQTMMQGLELLAYFRNRAPLDDSGMPKDRFSAEMPDATLATLKIQPSEPRDSAVYFCASGLVLRDRGPDTQYFGPGTRLTVL.

The rearrangement uses TRBV7-2 and TRBJ1-1; 9 bases fit TRBD1. Germline lookup yields CDR1 SGHTA and CDR2 FQGNSA. The CDR3 extends over 16 amino acids. V was clipped by 1 base and J by 1 base; unmatched bases: 4. CDR3 region: CASSLDVGQGNTEAFF. For the CDR3, the DNA is TGTGCCAGCAGCTTAGACGTGGGACAGGGGAACACTGAAGCTTTCTTT.

This rearrangement joins TRBV4-3 to TRBJ1-2; D possibly corresponds to TRBD1 (6 bases). This CDR3 is 16 amino acids long. CDR1 and CDR2 from the germline V gene are LGHNA and YSLEER. Trimming pared 1 base from V and 4 bases from J, leaving 16 bases between. CDR3 amino acids: CASSQAPGAGGYGYTF. The CDR3 bases are TGCGCCAGCAGCCAAGCGCCAGGGGCCGGCGGCTATGGCTACACCTTC.

V is TRBV6-2 or TRBV6-3 and J is TRBJ2-3; D is perhaps TRBD1 or TRBD2 (6 bases each). Germline lookup yields CDR1 MNHEY and CDR2 SVGEGT. Deletions cut 3 bases from V and 2 bases from J, with 12 bases between. CDR3 size: 15 residues. In DNA, the CDR3 is TGTGCCAGCAGTTATAGGGGGGTGTACACAGATACGCAGTATTTT. Its protein product is CASSYRGVYTDTQYF.

This clone was seen only once. The chain uses TRBV13 and TRBJ2-2; D gene ambiguous. Per germline, CDR1 PRHDT and CDR2 FYEKMQ (reference sequence). The CDR3 totals 11 residues. Trimming took 0 bases from V and 13 from J, leaving 6 bases between them. DNA for the CDR3: TGTGCCAGCAGCTTAGGTGGTTGGCTGTTTTTT. Translating it yields CASSLGGWLFF.

The genes are TRBV7-9 and TRBJ1-3, with 10 bases identical to TRBD1. J was trimmed by 4 bases and V by 3 bases; bases with no gene match: 6. The CDR3 runs to 16 residues. Germline V gene sequence: CDR1 SEHNR, CDR2 FQNEAQ (reference sequence). This chain's CDR3 is CASSLPTGGGGNTIYF. The CDR3 region has the DNA TGTGCCAGCAGCTTGCCGACAGGGGGCGGAGGAAACACCATATATTTT.

The V and J genes are TRBV12-3 or TRBV12-4 and TRBJ1-2, with 8 bases matching TRBD1. The CDR3 has 12 amino acids. Losses at the gene ends were 5 bases for V and 7 bases for J; bases not matched to a gene: 3. The CDR3 region has the DNA TGTGCCAGCAGTATAGACAGGGGTGGCTACACCTTC. The encoded protein is CASSIDRGGYTF.

V is TRBV2 and J is TRBJ2-3; 10 bases line up with TRBD2. CDR1 SNHLY and CDR2 FYNNEI come from the germline V gene. The V gene end was trimmed by 6 bases and the J gene end by 1 base; junction bases not matched to a gene: 1. The CDR3 has 14 amino acids. CDR3: CASSGTSGTDTQYF. The CDR3, as DNA: TGTGCCAGCAGCGGGACTAGCGGCACAGATACGCAGTATTTT.

This clone was counted a single time. This CDR3 reads CASSQDSGVSYNEQFF. DNA for the CDR3: TGTGCCAGCAGCCAAGATTCGGGGGTCTCCTACAATGAGCAGTTCTTC. This rearrangement joins TRBV3-1 (or the pseudogene TRBV3-2) to TRBJ2-1; weak D call: TRBD2 (6 bases). CDR1 and CDR2 (germline): LGHDT, YNNKEL (reference sequence). The CDR3 is 16 residues long. V shed 0 bases and J shed 0 bases, with 9 bases lying between them.

V usage is TRBV12-2 and J usage is TRBJ1-5. TRBV12-2 is listed as a pseudogene. The CDR3 is made up of 16 amino acids. Here the CDR3 reads CASRPREAPVPQPQHF. DNA for the CDR3: TGTGCAAGTCGCCCTAGAGAGGCCCCGGTGCCCCAGCCCCAGCATTTT.

The CDR3 region is CASSERTGLRTEQYF. The CDR3 DNA sequence: TGTGCCAGCAGTGAAAGGACAGGGCTGAGGACCGAGCAGTACTTC. This chain joins TRBV2 and TRBJ2-7, with TRBD1 matching 8 bases. After removal of 2 bases from V and 6 bases from J, the junction contained 9 bases not matched to a gene. The germline gives CDR1 SNHLY, CDR2 FYNNEI. The CDR3 consists of 15 residues.

The CDR3 nucleotides are TGTGCCAGCAGCTTAGGGGACGGGGAACTCTACGAGCAGTACTTC. Its translation: CASSLGDGELYEQYF. This chain uses TRBV7-7 with TRBJ2-7; the D call may be TRBD1 or TRBD2 (5 bases each). Trimming removed 1 base from V and 3 bases from J, with 13 bases in between. This CDR3 comprises 15 residues. CDR1 is SSHAT, CDR2 FNYEAQ, per germline (reference sequence).

The chain carries TRBV19 and TRBJ1-1; unclear D gene. The germline V gene has CDR1 LNHDA and CDR2 SQIVND (reference sequence). CDR3 size: 14 residues. Trimming removed 6 bases from V and 4 bases from J, with 15 bases in between. The CDR3 DNA sequence: TGTGCCAGTAGGCGATCGAACGGCCGCACTGAAGCTTTCTTT. It codes for CASRRSNGRTEAFF.

The chain combines TRBV15 with TRBJ2-1, with D perhaps being TRBD1 or TRBD2 (5 bases each). The CDR3 consists of 16 residues. Per the germline V gene, CDR1 is LNHNV and CDR2 is YYDKDF (reference sequence). V lost 1 base to trimming and J lost 0 bases, with 10 bases between them. For the CDR3, the DNA is TGTGCCACCAGCAGAGGGGACCCGAGCTCCTACAATGAGCAGTTCTTC. Protein sequence: CATSRGDPSSYNEQFF.

The rearrangement uses TRBV10-1 and TRBJ2-7, with 7 bases fitting TRBD1. J lost 6 bases, V lost 7 bases, and 12 bases had no gene match. The CDR3 is 14 amino acids. The V gene's germline CDR1 is WNHNN and CDR2 SYGVQD (reference sequence). The CDR3 DNA reads as TGCGCCAGCAACGACGGGACAGATCCTCGCGAGCAGTACTTC. Translation: CASNDGTDPREQYF.